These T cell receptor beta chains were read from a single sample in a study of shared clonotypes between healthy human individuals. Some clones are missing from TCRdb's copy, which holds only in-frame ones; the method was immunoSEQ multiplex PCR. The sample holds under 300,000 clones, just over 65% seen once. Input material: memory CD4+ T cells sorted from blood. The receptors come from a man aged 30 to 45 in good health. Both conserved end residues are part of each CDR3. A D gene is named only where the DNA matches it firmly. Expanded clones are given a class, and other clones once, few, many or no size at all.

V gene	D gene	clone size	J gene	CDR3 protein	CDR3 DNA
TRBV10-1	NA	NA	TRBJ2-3	CASSPDRDTQYF	TGCGCCAGCAGCCCCGACAGAGATACGCAGTATTTT
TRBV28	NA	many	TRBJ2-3	CASRPWGSTDTQYF	TGTGCCAGCAGGCCGTGGGGGAGCACAGATACGCAGTATTTT
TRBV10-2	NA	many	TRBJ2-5	CASSEVGETQYF	TGCGCCAGCAGTGAGGTTGGTGAGACCCAGTACTTC
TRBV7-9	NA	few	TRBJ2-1	CASSLAPNHYNEQFF	TGTGCCAGCAGCTTAGCCCCGAACCACTACAATGAGCAGTTCTTC
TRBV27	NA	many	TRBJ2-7	CASSYWVGGHKYEQYF	TGTGCCAGCAGTTACTGGGTAGGGGGGCATAAGTACGAGCAGTACTTC
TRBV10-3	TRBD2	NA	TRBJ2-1	CAISVSQGLASNEQFF	TGTGCCATCAGTGTGTCCCAGGGACTAGCTTCTAATGAGCAGTTCTTC
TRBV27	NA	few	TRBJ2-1	CASSKFSRPLGYNEQFF	TGTGCCAGCAGTAAATTTAGCCGCCCGCTAGGCTACAATGAGCAGTTCTTC
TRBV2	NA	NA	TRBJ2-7	CASNQGFAYEQYF	TGTGCCAGCAACCAGGGGTTCGCCTACGAGCAGTACTTC
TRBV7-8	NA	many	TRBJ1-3	CASSPPTQGNTIYF	TGTGCCAGCAGCCCCCCGACGCAAGGAAACACCATATATTTT
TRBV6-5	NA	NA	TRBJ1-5	CASSYGTRASNQPQHF	TGTGCCAGCAGTTACGGGACGCGCGCGAGCAATCAGCCCCAGCATTTT
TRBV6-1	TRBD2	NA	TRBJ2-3	CASSEGLAGADTQYF	TGTGCCAGCAGTGAGGGACTAGCGGGAGCAGATACGCAGTATTTT
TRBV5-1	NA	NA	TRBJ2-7	CASSRDLYEQYF	TGCGCCAGCAGTAGAGACCTCTACGAGCAGTACTTC
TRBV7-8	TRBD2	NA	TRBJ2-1	CASSSPGLAGFSSYNEQFF	TGTGCCAGCAGCTCACCGGGACTAGCGGGATTTAGCTCCTACAATGAGCAGTTCTTC
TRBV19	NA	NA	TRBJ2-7	CASSISSGHLYEQYF	TGTGCCAGTAGTATCTCTTCGGGACACCTCTACGAGCAGTACTTC
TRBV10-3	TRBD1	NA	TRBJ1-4	CAISSPQGAGNEKLFF	TGTGCCATCAGTTCCCCACAGGGGGCTGGTAATGAAAAACTGTTTTTT
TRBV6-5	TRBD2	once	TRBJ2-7	CASSLGLAREQYF	TGTGCCAGCAGTCTCGGACTAGCTCGCGAGCAGTACTTC
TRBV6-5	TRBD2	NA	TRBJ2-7	CASSYQSGSSHEQYF	TGTGCCAGCAGTTACCAAAGCGGGAGTTCGCACGAGCAGTACTTC
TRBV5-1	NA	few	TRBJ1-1	CASSLAQNTEAFF	TGCGCCAGCAGCTTGGCACAGAACACTGAAGCTTTCTTT
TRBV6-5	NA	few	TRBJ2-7	CASSLRGGHEQYF	TGTGCCAGCAGTTTAAGAGGGGGACACGAGCAGTACTTC
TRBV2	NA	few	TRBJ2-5	CASSEIEETQYF	TGTGCCAGCAGTGAGATTGAGGAGACCCAGTACTTC
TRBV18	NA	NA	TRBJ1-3	CASSPGQINSGNTIYF	TGTGCCAGCTCACCTGGGCAGATCAACTCTGGAAACACCATATATTTT
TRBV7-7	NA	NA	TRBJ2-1	CASSSHPGAAGNEQFF	TGTGCCAGCAGCTCCCACCCAGGAGCCGCGGGCAATGAGCAGTTCTTC
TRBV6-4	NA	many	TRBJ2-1	CASSELAGYNEQFF	TGTGCCAGCAGTGAATTGGCAGGCTACAATGAGCAGTTCTTC
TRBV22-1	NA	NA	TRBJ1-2	CPGRARKTYGYTF	TGTCCTGGGAGGGCGAGAAAGACCTATGGCTACACCTTC
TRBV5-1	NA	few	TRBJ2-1	CASSHLGGRGPNEQFF	TGCGCCAGCAGCCATCTTGGGGGGCGGGGCCCTAATGAGCAGTTCTTC
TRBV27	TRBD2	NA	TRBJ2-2	CASRGDYLTGELFF	TGTGCCAGCAGGGGGGACTACCTAACCGGGGAGCTGTTTTTT
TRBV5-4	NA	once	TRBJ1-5	CASSLGVGRQPQHF	TGTGCCAGCAGCTTAGGGGTTGGCCGTCAGCCCCAGCATTTT
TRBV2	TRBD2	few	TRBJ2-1	CASTGLAGDSEQFF	TGTGCCAGCACGGGACTAGCGGGAGATTCTGAGCAGTTCTTC
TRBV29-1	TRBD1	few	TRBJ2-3	CSVMGQGVTDTQYF	TGCAGCGTTATGGGACAGGGCGTCACAGATACGCAGTATTTT
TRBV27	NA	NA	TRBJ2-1	CASRTGPTAGEQFF	TGTGCCAGCAGGACGGGACCCACGGCTGGTGAGCAGTTCTTC
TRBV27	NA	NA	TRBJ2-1	CASRQQGTQFF	TGTGCCAGCAGGCAACAGGGCACGCAGTTCTTC
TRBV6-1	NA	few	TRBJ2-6	CASSERGAGANVLTF	TGTGCCAGCAGTGAACGGGGAGCTGGGGCCAACGTCCTGACTTTC
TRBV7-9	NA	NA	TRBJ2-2	CASRRPSSRGTGELFF	TGTGCCAGCAGACGACCCTCTAGCCGAGGGACCGGGGAGCTGTTTTTT
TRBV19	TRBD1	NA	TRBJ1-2	CASSARGQGVANYGYTF	TGTGCCAGTAGTGCCCGGGGACAGGGGGTTGCTAACTATGGCTACACCTTC
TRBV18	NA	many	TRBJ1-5	CASSPSGDQPQHF	TGTGCCAGCTCACCATCGGGCGATCAGCCCCAGCATTTT
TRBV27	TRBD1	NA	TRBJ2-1	CASSLSSRGTPGGGGQFF	TGTGCCAGCAGTTTATCGTCCCGCGGGACACCAGGGGGCGGAGGGCAGTTCTTC